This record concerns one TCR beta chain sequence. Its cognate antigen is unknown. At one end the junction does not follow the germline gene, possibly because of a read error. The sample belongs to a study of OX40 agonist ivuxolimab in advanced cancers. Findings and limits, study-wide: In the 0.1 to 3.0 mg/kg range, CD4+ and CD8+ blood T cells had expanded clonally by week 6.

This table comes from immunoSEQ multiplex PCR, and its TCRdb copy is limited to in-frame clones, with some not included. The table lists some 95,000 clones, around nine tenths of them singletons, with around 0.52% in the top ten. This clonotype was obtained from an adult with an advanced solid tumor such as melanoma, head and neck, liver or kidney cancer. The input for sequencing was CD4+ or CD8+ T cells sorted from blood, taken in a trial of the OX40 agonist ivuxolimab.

Here the CDR3 DNA reads TGTGCCAGCAGCTTCAGGATTTTGGGCAATGGGCAGTTCTTC. As protein: CASSFRILGNGQFF. The rearrangement joins TRBV7-9 to TRBJ2-1; D call uncertain. Per germline, CDR1 SEHNR and CDR2 FQNEAQ (reference sequence). The CDR3 has 14 amino acids.